These 15 T cell receptor beta chains were sequenced from one sample in a study of blood T cells in healthy people across ages. Through a sample-barcoded 5' primer and a J-beta primer mix, a second PCR was run for 7 to 11 cycles. TCRdb analysed the 5' RACE reads with MiXCR anew, one entry per CDR3 protein. The profile shows around 1.7 million distinct CDR3 sequences, 28% of them singletons. The sequenced sample consisted of blood. The receptors were sampled from a woman in her twenties or thirties in good health.

The chain links TRBV5-6 to TRBJ2-5, with a tentative D call TRBD1 (6 bases). The germline V and J ends were trimmed by 0 bases and 5 bases, with 14 bases remaining between them. CDR1 is SGHDT and CDR2 is YYEEEE in the germline V gene. The CDR3 runs 15 residues. The CDR3 coding sequence is TGTGCCAGCAGCTTGGGGGCAGGGGCGTTGGAGACCCAGTACTTC. It is translated as CASSLGAGALETQYF.

A note on this clonotype: A much larger clone sits a single nucleotide away, making a read error possible. The chain recombines TRBV29-1 with TRBJ1-5; perhaps TRBD1 as D (5 bases). CDR1 SQVTM and CDR2 ANQGSEA come from the germline V gene. This CDR3 region has 13 residues. Trimming removed 4 bases from V and 4 bases from J, with 11 bases in between. The CDR3 DNA follows: TGCAGCGTTGGGGGACTCGGAAATCAGCCCCAGCATTTT. Its protein is CSVGGLGNQPQHF. Variable domain in full (rest from reference TRBV29-1 and TRBJ1-5): SAVISQKPSRDICQRGTSLTIQCQVDSQVTMMFWYRQQPGQSLTLIATANQGSEATYESGFVIDKFPISRPNLTFSTLTVSNMSPEDSSIYLCSVGGLGNQPQHFGDGTRLSIL.

This clonotype was seen a few times. The chain employs TRBV3-1 and TRBJ2-1; D perhaps matches TRBD1 (5 bases). This CDR3 comprises 15 residues. Trimming left V 1 base short and J 2 bases short, with 9 bases between. The germline V gene encodes CDR1 LGHDT and CDR2 YNNKEL (reference sequence). The CDR3 region has the DNA TGTGCCAGCAGCCAAGTGGACAACGCCTACAATGAGCAGTTCTTC. The encoded protein is CASSQVDNAYNEQFF.

Points on this clonotype: Given a much more abundant clone one base away, this may be a read error. The chain has TRBV7-2 and TRBJ2-1; D call uncertain. The CDR3 is 14 residues long. Germline CDR1 and CDR2: SGHTA and FQGNSA. V lost 1 base, J lost 3 bases, and 7 bases lay in between. This chain's CDR3 is CTSSLDPGYNEQFF. The DNA of the CDR3 is TGTACCAGCAGCTTAGATCCAGGCTACAATGAGCAGTTCTTC.

This clonotype occurred a few times. The V gene is TRBV20-1, the J gene TRBJ2-1, with D unclear. V was pared by 0 bases and J by 5 bases, with 14 bases between. Germline V CDR1 and CDR2: DFQATT, SNEGSKA (reference sequence). The CDR3 extends over 15 amino acids. CDR3 in amino acids: CSARDQKGLDNEQFF. The CDR3 bases are TGCAGTGCTAGAGATCAAAAGGGTTTGGACAATGAGCAGTTCTTC.

This chain uses TRBV7-2 with TRBJ2-1, with 9 bases aligning to TRBD2. The CDR3 runs to 18 residues. V shed 2 bases and J 4 bases; nucleotides not matched to a gene: 12. Germline CDR1 reads SGHTA; CDR2 reads FQGNSA. The CDR3 coding sequence is TGTGCCAGCAGCTTACGGGGTAGCGGGAGAGGGGGTTACAATGAGCAGTTCTTC. Encoded protein: CASSLRGSGRGGYNEQFF. The variable domain in full, with the rest retrieved from reference TRBV7-2 and TRBJ2-1, is GAGVSQSPSNKVTEKGKDVELRCDPISGHTALYWYRQSLGQGLEFLIYFQGNSAPDKSGLPSDRFSAERTGGSVSTLTIQRTQQEDSAVYLCASSLRGSGRGGYNEQFFGPGTRLTVL.

This clonotype was picked up many times. The chain couples TRBV7-2 to TRBJ2-7, with TRBD1 identical over 8 bases. Germline V gives CDR1 SGHTA, CDR2 FQGNSA. The CDR3 is 14 residues long. V gave up 1 base and J gave up 6 bases; unmatched junction bases: 5. CDR3 DNA: TGTGCCAGCAGCTTAGGGGGCAGGGGGCTCGAGCAGTACTTC. Translated, it gives CASSLGGRGLEQYF.

This clonotype was counted between two and nine times. The CDR3, as DNA: TGTGCCAGCACCACGTGGGGGGGCCGTGATGGGGATGCCTACGAGCAGTACTTC. It yields the protein CASTTWGGRDGDAYEQYF. The gene calls are TRBV6-2 or TRBV6-3 and TRBJ2-7; possible D gene TRBD2, 7 bases. The length of the CDR3 is 18 residues. The germline V and J ends were trimmed by 7 bases and 2 bases, with 27 bases remaining between them. The germline V gene has CDR1 MNHEY and CDR2 SVGEGT.

The chain couples TRBV6-5 to TRBJ1-5; possible D gene TRBD1, 6 bases. This CDR3 has 15 amino acids. CDR1 is MNHEY and CDR2 is SVGAGI in the germline V gene. Between the trimmed V and J ends, which lost 0 bases and 9 bases, there was a span of 15 bases. This CDR3 is CASSYSEGRGWPQHF. The CDR3 DNA reads as TGTGCCAGCAGTTACTCCGAAGGCAGGGGTTGGCCCCAGCATTTT.

A word on this clonotype: A junction boundary mismatches the germline segment, possibly from a read error. The rearrangement joins TRBV20-1 to TRBJ1-2; the match to TRBD1 covers 8 bases. The germline gives CDR1 DFQATT, CDR2 SNEGSKA (reference sequence). This CDR3 is built from 14 residues. CDR3 in DNA: TGCAGTGCGAGAGGACAGGGAAATGACTATGGCTACACCTTC. Encoded protein: CSARGQGNDYGYTF.

This clonotype was recorded many times. The chain employs TRBV2 and TRBJ2-7; D tentatively reads TRBD1 or TRBD2 (5 bases each). Trimming left V 4 bases short and J 4 bases short, with 14 bases between. The CDR3 contains 14 residues. The V gene's germline CDR1 is SNHLY and CDR2 FYNNEI. The CDR3: CASSGERGWYEQYF. CDR3 sequence (DNA): TGTGCCAGCAGTGGAGAGAGGGGTTGGTACGAGCAGTACTTC.

Comments on this clonotype: Germline is not matched at one junction end, which may reflect a read error. The rearrangement joins TRBV5-1 to TRBJ2-3, with 8 bases lining up with TRBD2. This CDR3 has 15 amino acids. CDR1 is SGHRS and CDR2 is YFSETQ in the germline V gene. The chain's CDR3 is CASKLIPGGLDTQYF. The CDR3, as DNA: TGCGCCAGCAAACTTATACCGGGGGGGCTTGATACCCAGTATTTT.

This chain joins TRBV21-1 and TRBJ2-1; TRBD1, as called in the table, went unchecked against the DNA. TRBV21-1 is described as a pseudogene. The CDR3 has 17 amino acids. The chain's CDR3 is CASSKLSRGSSYNEQFF. In DNA, the CDR3 is TGTGCCAGCAGCAAGCTTAGCCGGGGAAGCTCCTACAATGAGCAGTTCTTC.

A few counts support this clonotype. This clone may be a read error of a much larger clone one base away. This chain connects TRBV29-1 to TRBJ2-7, with 10 positions matching TRBD1. CDR1 SQVTM and CDR2 ANQGSEA come from the germline V gene. This CDR3 region has 13 residues. The V gene end was trimmed by 7 bases and the J gene end by 6 bases; junction bases not matched to a gene: 9. The CDR3: CSAGDRGRGEQYF. The CDR3 region has the DNA TGCAGCGCAGGAGACAGGGGGCGCGGCGAGCAGTACTTC.

This clonotype was recorded many times. The rearrangement joins TRBV29-1 to TRBJ2-4; 11 nucleotides align to TRBD2. The CDR3 has 15 amino acids. V was pared by 1 base and J by 8 bases, with 7 bases of the junction left unmatched. Looked up from germline, CDR1 is SQVTM and CDR2 is ANQGSEA. The CDR3 sequence is CSVEGASGGLDIQYF. The CDR3 DNA reads as TGCAGCGTTGAAGGGGCTAGCGGGGGGCTAGACATTCAGTACTTC.